This T cell receptor (beta chain) was observed in a study of T cells in Graves' hyperthyroidism and ophthalmopathy. Overall study findings and caveats: Blood shared most expanded thyroid clonotypes above 0.001.

Diagnosis rested on symptoms, serum thyroxine and TRAb, thyroid ultrasound, and orbital computed tomography. Trimming took 6 bases from V and 3 from J; bases not matched to a gene: 4. The CDR3 spans 14 residues. The TCR beta CDR3 regions underwent amplification using RNA transcripts as the source. When the TCR CDR3 underwent first-round RT-PCR, the HTBI primer set was used. Each CDR3 protein is one row after TCRdb ran MiXCR on the multiplex PCR reads. The data hold about 260,000 distinct CDR3 sequences, with less than 30% observed a single time. Comment on this clonotype: Its specificity is unknown.

The sample was blood. The sequence came from a man aged 35 to 55 with Graves' hyperthyroidism that later progressed to Graves' ophthalmopathy. The chain recombines TRBV12-3 or TRBV12-4 with TRBJ2-7, with 11 positions matching TRBD2. CDR3 nucleotides: TGTGCCAGCAGAGGGACTAGCGGCCTCTACGAGCAGTACTTC. Its translation is CASRGTSGLYEQYF.